This T cell receptor (beta chain) was documented in a study of shared clonotypes between healthy human individuals. This clone is deemed medium-sized (0.01 to 0.1%). Other DNA sequences of this sample code for an identical CDR3. It was across several immunoSEQ plates that each subset's genomic DNA was evenly split. Produced via immunoSEQ multiplex PCR; TCRdb's table is partial and in-frame only. The table has fewer than 100,000 clones, roughly two thirds seen once. Germline V gene data show CDR1 as SEHNR and CDR2 as FQNEAQ (reference sequence). V shed 4 bases and J 5 bases; nucleotides not matched to a gene: 1. The CDR3 runs 13 residues.

This TCR came from a man aged 25-45 years in good health. Sequenced input: memory CD8+ T cells sorted from blood. Described subset: CD45RO+ cells pooled with CCR7-negative TemRA cells. V gene TRBV7-9 combines with J gene TRBJ1-2; 10 bases align to TRBD1. The CDR3 DNA sequence: TGTGCCAGCAGCTGGACAGGGGGGTATGGCTACACCTTC. This sequence encodes CASSWTGGYGYTF.